The clone carrying this T cell receptor beta chain was seen only a few times. This sample is part of a study of Ad26.COV2.S vaccination and SARS-CoV-2 variants. The wider study: Enrolled in COV1001, the donor was in the Ad26.COV2.S trial arm, which received the vaccine. Administration of Ad26.COV2.S was intramuscular, either once or twice 56 days apart.

Treatment defined: around 19 received Ad26.COV2.S at low or high dose, single or two shots; 5 received placebo; per-sample allocation not given. At day 63 after the first vaccine or placebo injection, samples were drawn. An adult donor aged 18-55 years was enrolled in Boston. This vaccine is an Ad26 vector that expresses the Wuhan-strain SARS-CoV-2 spike. V trimming: 2 bases; J trimming: 7 bases; junction bases outside the gene matches: 2. This CDR3 contains 15 residues. Germline-derived CDR1 and CDR2 are SEHNR and FQNEAQ (reference sequence). Produced via immunoSEQ multiplex PCR; TCRdb's table is partial and in-frame only. The sample contains roughly 420,000 clones, roughly 90% of which appear only once.

The material was peripheral blood, obtained in a trial of Ad26.COV2.S vaccine versus placebo. The sequence came from a person aged 18-60 years who received the Ad26.COV2.S COVID-19 vaccine or a placebo. The chain uses TRBV7-9 and TRBJ1-6; 10 bases agree with TRBD1. This CDR3 is CASSLQGQGNSPLHF. Here the CDR3 DNA reads TGTGCCAGCAGCTTACAGGGACAGGGGAATTCACCCCTCCACTTT. Combining the CDR3 with reference TRBV7-9 and TRBJ1-6 gives the whole variable domain DTGVSQNPRHKITKRGQNVTFRCDPISEHNRLYWYRQTLGQGPEFLTYFQNEAQLEKSRLLSDRFSAERPKGSFSTLEIQRTEQGDSAMYLCASSLQGQGNSPLHFGNGTRLTVT.